This T cell receptor beta chain was retrieved from a study of Ad26.COV2.S vaccination and SARS-CoV-2 variants. Documented treatment: some 20 received Ad26.COV2.S at low or high dose, single or two shots; five or six received placebo; per-sample allocation not given. At day 63 after the first vaccine or placebo injection, samples were drawn. Whoever gave the sample was an adult aged 18-55 years in Boston. This clone came up once. Antigen specificity is unknown. Assay: immunoSEQ multiplex PCR; the TCRdb copy retains only in-frame clones and omits some. The sample lists around 300,000 clones; approximately 90% were seen once. Regarding the study as a whole: Vaccine recipients surpassed placebo recipients in spike-specific TCR breadth. Comparable non-spike TCR breadth was observed in vaccine and placebo recipients.

CDR3 length equals 15 residues. Per the germline V gene, CDR1 is MNHEY and CDR2 is SVGEGT. V was pared by 0 bases and J by 0 bases, with 9 bases between. The sequence came from a person between 18 and 65 years old who received the Ad26.COV2.S COVID-19 vaccine or a placebo. The starting material was peripheral blood, obtained in a trial of Ad26.COV2.S vaccine versus placebo. This chain links TRBV6-2 or TRBV6-3 with TRBJ2-7; the D is unclear. The CDR3 reads CASSYSSSSSYEQYF. The CDR3 DNA reads TGTGCCAGCAGTTACTCGAGCTCCAGCTCCTACGAGCAGTACTTC.